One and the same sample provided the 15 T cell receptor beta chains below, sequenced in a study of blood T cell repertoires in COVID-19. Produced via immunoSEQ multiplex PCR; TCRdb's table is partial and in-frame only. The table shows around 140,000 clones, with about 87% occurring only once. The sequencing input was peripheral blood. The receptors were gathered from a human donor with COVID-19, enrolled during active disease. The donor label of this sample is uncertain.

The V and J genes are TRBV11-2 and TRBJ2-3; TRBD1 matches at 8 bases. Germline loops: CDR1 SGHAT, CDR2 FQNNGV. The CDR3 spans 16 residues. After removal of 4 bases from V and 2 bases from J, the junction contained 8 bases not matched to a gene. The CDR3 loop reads CASSSRGTGLTDTQYF. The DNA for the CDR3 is TGTGCCAGCAGCTCTAGGGGGACAGGACTCACAGATACGCAGTATTTT. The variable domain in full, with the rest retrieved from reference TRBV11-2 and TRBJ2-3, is EAGVAQSPRYKIIEKRQSVAFWCNPISGHATLYWYQQILGQGPKLLIQFQNNGVVDDSQLPKDRFSAERLKGVDSTLKIQPAKLEDSAVYLCASSSRGTGLTDTQYFGPGTRLTVL.

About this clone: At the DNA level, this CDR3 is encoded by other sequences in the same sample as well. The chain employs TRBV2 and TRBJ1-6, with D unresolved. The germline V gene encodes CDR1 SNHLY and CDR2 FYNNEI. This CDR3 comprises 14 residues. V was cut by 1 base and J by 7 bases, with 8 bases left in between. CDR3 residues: CASSEGRRNSPLHF. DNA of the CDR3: TGTGCCAGCAGTGAAGGCCGTCGGAATTCACCCCTCCACTTT. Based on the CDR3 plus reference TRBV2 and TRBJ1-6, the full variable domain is EPEVTQTPSHQVTQMGQEVILRCVPISNHLYFYWYRQILGQKVEFLVSFYNNEISEKSEIFDDQFSVERPDGSNFTLKIRSTKLEDSAMYFCASSEGRRNSPLHFGNGTRLTVT.

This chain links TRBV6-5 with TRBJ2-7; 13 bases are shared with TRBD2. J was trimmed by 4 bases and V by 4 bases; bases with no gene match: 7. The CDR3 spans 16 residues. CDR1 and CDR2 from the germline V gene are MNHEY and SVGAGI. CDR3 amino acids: CASSSRLAGGSYEQYF. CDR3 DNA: TGTGCCAGCAGTTCCCGACTAGCGGGAGGTTCATACGAGCAGTACTTC.

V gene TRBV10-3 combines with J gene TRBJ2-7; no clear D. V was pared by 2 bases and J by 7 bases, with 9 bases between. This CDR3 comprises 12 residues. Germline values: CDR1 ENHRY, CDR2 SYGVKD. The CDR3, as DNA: TGTGCCATCAGTGAGGACTTAAGGGAGCAGTACTTC. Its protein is CAISEDLREQYF.

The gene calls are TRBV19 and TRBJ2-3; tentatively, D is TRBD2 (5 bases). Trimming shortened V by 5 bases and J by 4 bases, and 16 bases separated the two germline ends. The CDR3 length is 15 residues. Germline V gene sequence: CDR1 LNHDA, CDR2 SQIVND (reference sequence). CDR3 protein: CASSEAELRSDTQYF. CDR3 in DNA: TGTGCCAGTAGTGAAGCGGAACTACGGTCAGATACGCAGTATTTT.

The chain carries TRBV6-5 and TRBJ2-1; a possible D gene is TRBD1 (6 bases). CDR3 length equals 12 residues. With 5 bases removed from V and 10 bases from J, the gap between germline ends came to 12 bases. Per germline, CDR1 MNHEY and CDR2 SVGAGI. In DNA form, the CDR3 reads TGTGCCAGCAGTCGCGACAGGAGAGAGCAGTTCTTC. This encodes CASSRDRREQFF.

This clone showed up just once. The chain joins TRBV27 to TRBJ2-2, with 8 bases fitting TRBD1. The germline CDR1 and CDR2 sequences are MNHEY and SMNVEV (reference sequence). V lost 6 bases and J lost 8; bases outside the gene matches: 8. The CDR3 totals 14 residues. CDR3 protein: CASRRTGNPGELFF. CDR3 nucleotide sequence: TGTGCCAGCAGAAGGACAGGGAATCCGGGGGAGCTGTTTTTT.

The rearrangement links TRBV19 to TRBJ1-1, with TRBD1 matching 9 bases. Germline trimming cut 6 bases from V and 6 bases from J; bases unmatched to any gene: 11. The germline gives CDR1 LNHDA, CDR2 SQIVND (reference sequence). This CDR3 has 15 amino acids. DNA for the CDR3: TGTGCCAGTAGAAATTGGGGGACAGGGACCCCTGAAGCTTTCTTT. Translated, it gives CASRNWGTGTPEAFF.

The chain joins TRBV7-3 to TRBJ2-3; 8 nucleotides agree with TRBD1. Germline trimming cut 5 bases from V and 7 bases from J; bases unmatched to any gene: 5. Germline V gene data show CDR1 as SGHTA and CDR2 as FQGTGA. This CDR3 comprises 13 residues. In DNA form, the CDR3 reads TGTGCCAGCAGCGTACAGGGGGGAAATACGCAGTATTTT. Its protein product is CASSVQGGNTQYF.

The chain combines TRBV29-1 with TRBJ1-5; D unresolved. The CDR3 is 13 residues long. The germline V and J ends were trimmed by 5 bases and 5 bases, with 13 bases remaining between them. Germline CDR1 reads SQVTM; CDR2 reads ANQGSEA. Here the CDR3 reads CSVSDGGYQPQHF. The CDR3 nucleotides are TGCAGCGTTTCGGACGGAGGATATCAGCCCCAGCATTTT. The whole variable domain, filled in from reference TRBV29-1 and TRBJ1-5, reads SAVISQKPSRDICQRGTSLTIQCQVDSQVTMMFWYRQQPGQSLTLIATANQGSEATYESGFVIDKFPISRPNLTFSTLTVSNMSPEDSSIYLCSVSDGGYQPQHFGDGTRLSIL.

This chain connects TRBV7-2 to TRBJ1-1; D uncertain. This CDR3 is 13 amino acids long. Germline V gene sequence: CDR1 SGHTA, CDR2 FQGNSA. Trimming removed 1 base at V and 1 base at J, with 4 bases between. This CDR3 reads CASSLDRNTEAFF. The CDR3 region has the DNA TGTGCCAGCAGCTTAGATAGGAACACTGAAGCTTTCTTT.

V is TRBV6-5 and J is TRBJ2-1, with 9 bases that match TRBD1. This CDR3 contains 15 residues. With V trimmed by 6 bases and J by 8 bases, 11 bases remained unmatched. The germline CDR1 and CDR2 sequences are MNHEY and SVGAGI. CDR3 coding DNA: TGTGCCAGCAGAAAAATACAGGGGGCGGCCGATGAGCAGTTCTTC. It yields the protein CASRKIQGAADEQFF.

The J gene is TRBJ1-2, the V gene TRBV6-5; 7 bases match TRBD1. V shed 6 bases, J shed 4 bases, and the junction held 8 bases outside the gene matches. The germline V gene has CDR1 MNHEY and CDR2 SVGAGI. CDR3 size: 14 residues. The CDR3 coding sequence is TGTGCCAGCAGCACTTCCGGACAGGCCTATGGCTACACCTTC. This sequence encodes CASSTSGQAYGYTF.

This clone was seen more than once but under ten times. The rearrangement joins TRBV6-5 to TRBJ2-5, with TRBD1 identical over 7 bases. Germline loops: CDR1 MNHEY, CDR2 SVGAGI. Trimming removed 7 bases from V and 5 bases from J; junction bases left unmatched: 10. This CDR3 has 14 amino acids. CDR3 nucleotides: TGTGCCAGCAACCCGGGACAGTTGGGGGAGACCCAGTACTTC. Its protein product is CASNPGQLGETQYF.

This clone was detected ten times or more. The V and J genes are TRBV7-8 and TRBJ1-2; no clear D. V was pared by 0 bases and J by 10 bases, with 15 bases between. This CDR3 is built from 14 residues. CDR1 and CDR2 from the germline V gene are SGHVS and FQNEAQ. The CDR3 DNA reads TGTGCCAGCAGCTTAGCGGGATCCGCGGGAGTCTACACCTTC. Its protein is CASSLAGSAGVYTF.